The sequence of this TCR beta chain was determined in a study of shared clonotypes between healthy human individuals. Germline-derived CDR1 and CDR2 are SEHNR and FQNEAQ (reference sequence). This CDR3 region has 13 residues. V lost 5 bases and J 1 base, leaving 8 bases between the germline ends. The repertoire was sequenced with immunoSEQ multiplex PCR; TCRdb's copy has only in-frame clones and lacks some. Among under 850,000 clones, 55% to 75% were seen once, and the ten largest hold more than 1.5%. For this clone: Antigen unknown.

Study-level findings and limits: Clonotype sharing across a handful of donors was observed for 4.5% to 6.5% of naive CD4 clonotypes.

The sequenced sample was memory CD4+ T cells sorted from blood. Indicated subset: CD45RA-negative fraction. The TCR was taken from a woman aged 30 to 39 in good health. The chain employs TRBV7-9 and TRBJ1-1; D gene uncertain. CDR3 sequence reads: CASSTWGNTEAFF. The CDR3 DNA is TGTGCCAGCAGCACTTGGGGGAACACTGAAGCTTTCTTT.